The rows below give T cell receptor beta chains drawn from one sample of a study of blood T cell repertoires in COVID-19. Profiling relied on immunoSEQ multiplex PCR, and the TCRdb table lists in-frame clones only, not all of them. The table has 280,000 or so clones, roughly 85% seen once; the top ten hold around 2.3%. Input material: PBMCs or T cells enriched from blood (not recorded which). The receptors derive from a woman between 50 and 59 years old who had recovered from COVID-19. The CDR3 runs from the conserved cysteine through the conserved F or W. The order of the fields is clone size, V gene, J gene, CDR3 protein. Not every row has a clone size; where given, it reads once, few, many or a size class.

>.|TRBV3-1/TRBV3-2|TRBJ1-1
CASSQGRGDTEAFF
>.|TRBV15|TRBJ2-1
CGTGDNEQFF
>.|TRBV6-5|TRBJ1-2
CASSNGTAYGYTF
>once|TRBV30|TRBJ2-7
CAWGYGTPQSQYF
>once|TRBV7-9|TRBJ1-4
CASSSGPSTNEKLFF
>.|TRBV28|TRBJ1-4
CASRGTGTLKKLFF
>.|TRBV19|TRBJ1-2
CASAGTGGDCYTF
>.|TRBV27|TRBJ2-2
CASKMIAGVNTGELFF
>.|TRBV6-1|TRBJ1-1
CASSDRGTEAFF
>.|TRBV9|TRBJ1-5
CASRVPGGAPRGYSNQPQHF
>.|TRBV30|TRBJ2-1
CAWSFGGGSYNEQFF
>.|TRBV7-8|TRBJ2-1
CASSSRERGVGEQFF
>.|TRBV5-4|TRBJ1-1
CASSKDTNTEAFF
>.|TRBV10-2|TRBJ1-6
CASSPGNYNSPLHF
>.|TRBV12-3/TRBV12-4|TRBJ1-2
CASSLGTGRDYTF
>.|TRBV7-2|TRBJ2-1
CASSPKTSGRSGEQFF
>.|TRBV9|TRBJ2-3
CASTDLKGQIDTDTQYF
>.|TRBV4-1|TRBJ1-6
CASSQEAFNSPLHF
>.|TRBV6-1|TRBJ1-2
CASSEAGTGSLNYGYTF
>.|TRBV2|TRBJ2-2
CASNLDRVTGELFF
>.|TRBV4-1|TRBJ2-1
CASSQLGLAGVVSYNEQFF
>.|TRBV20-1|TRBJ2-5
CSASKQGALGETQYF
>.|TRBV15|TRBJ2-1
CATSRGGPGLASEQFF